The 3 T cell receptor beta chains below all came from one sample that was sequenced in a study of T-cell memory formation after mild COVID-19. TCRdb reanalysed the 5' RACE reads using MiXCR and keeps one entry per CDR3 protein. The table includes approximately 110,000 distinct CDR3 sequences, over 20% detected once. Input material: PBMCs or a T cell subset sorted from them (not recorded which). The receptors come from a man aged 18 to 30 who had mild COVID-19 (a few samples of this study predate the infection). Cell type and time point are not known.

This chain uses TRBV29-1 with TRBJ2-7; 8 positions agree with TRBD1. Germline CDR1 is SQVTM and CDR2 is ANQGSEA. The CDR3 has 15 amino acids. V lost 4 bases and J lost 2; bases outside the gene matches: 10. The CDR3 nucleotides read TGCAGCGTTGTAGTGCAAGGGACAGGAACCTACGAGCAGTACTTC. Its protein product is CSVVVQGTGTYEQYF.

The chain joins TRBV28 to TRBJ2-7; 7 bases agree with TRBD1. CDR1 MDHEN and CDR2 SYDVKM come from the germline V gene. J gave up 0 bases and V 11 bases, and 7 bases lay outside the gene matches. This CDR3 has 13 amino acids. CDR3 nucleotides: TGTGCCGGACAGGCTCTAGGCTCCTACGAGCAGTACTTC. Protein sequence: CAGQALGSYEQYF.

CDR3 loop: CASSRGGLNQPQHF. CDR3 DNA: TGTGCCAGCAGCCGCGGGGGGCTCAATCAGCCCCAGCATTTT. The chain carries TRBV7-6 and TRBJ1-5; weak D call: TRBD1 (6 bases). The CDR3 loop spans 14 amino acids. V lost 5 bases and J lost 3, with 11 bases in between. CDR1 and CDR2 (germline): SGHVS, FNYEAQ.